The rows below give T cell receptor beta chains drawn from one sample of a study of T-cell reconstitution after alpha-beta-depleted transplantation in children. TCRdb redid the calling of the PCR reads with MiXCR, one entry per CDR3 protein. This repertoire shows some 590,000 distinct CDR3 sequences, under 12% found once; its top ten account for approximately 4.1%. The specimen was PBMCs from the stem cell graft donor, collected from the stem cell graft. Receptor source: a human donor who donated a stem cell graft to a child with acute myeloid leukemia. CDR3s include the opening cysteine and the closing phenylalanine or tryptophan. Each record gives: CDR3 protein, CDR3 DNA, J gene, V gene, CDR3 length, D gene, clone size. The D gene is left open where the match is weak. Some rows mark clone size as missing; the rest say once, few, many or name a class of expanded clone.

CDR3: CASSLSPPIKETQYF
DNA: TGTGCCAGCAGTTTATCCCCCCCGATAAAAGAGACCCAGTACTTC
J: TRBJ2-5
V: TRBV12-3/TRBV12-4
length: 15
D: -
size: few

CDR3: CASSTSGRAKNIQYF
DNA: TGTGCCAGTTCAACTAGCGGGAGGGCAAAAAACATTCAGTACTTC
J: TRBJ2-4
V: TRBV25-1
length: 15
D: TRBD2
size: few

CDR3: CASSWDRVRDTQYF
DNA: TGTGCCAGCAGCTGGGACAGGGTAAGAGATACGCAGTATTTT
J: TRBJ2-3
V: TRBV7-8
length: 14
D: TRBD1
size: -

CDR3: CASSFRPEGQGEKTQYF
DNA: TGTGCCAGCAGTTTCCGGCCGGAGGGACAGGGGGAAAAGACCCAGTACTTC
J: TRBJ2-5
V: TRBV27
length: 17
D: TRBD1
size: -

CDR3: CASSESTGTGSIGYTF
DNA: TGTGCCAGCAGTGAATCCACCGGGACAGGCTCTATTGGCTACACCTTC
J: TRBJ1-2
V: TRBV25-1
length: 16
D: TRBD1
size: -

CDR3: CSVEGPVAADTQYF
DNA: TGCAGCGTGGAGGGTCCGGTTGCCGCAGATACGCAGTATTTT
J: TRBJ2-3
V: TRBV29-1
length: 14
D: -
size: -

CDR3: CASSPRQGQSSGNTIYF
DNA: TGTGCCAGCAGTCCCCGACAGGGACAGAGTTCTGGAAACACCATATATTTT
J: TRBJ1-3
V: TRBV12-3/TRBV12-4
length: 17
D: TRBD1
size: -

CDR3: CAWSSGVDYGYTF
DNA: TGTGCCTGGAGTTCGGGGGTCGACTATGGCTACACCTTC
J: TRBJ1-2
V: TRBV30
length: 13
D: -
size: -

CDR3: CSVSDRGLTNEKLFF
DNA: TGCAGCGTTTCGGACAGGGGGCTGACTAATGAAAAACTGTTTTTT
J: TRBJ1-4
V: TRBV29-1
length: 15
D: TRBD1
size: many

CDR3: CASRRIDGGIREKLFF
DNA: TGTGCCAGCAGAAGAATTGACGGGGGAATTCGTGAAAAACTGTTTTTT
J: TRBJ1-4
V: TRBV6-1
length: 16
D: -
size: few

CDR3: CASSLSATGQIFYEQYF
DNA: TGTGCCAGCAGTTTATCTGCCACGGGACAGATATTTTACGAGCAGTACTTC
J: TRBJ2-7
V: TRBV27
length: 17
D: TRBD1
size: -

CDR3: CASSSRGNDGYTF
DNA: TGTGCCAGCAGTTCAAGGGGGAATGATGGCTACACCTTC
J: TRBJ1-2
V: TRBV7-9
length: 13
D: -
size: few

CDR3: CSAASGRKGYEQYF
DNA: TGCAGTGCGGCTAGCGGGAGAAAGGGATACGAGCAGTACTTC
J: TRBJ2-7
V: TRBV20-1
length: 14
D: TRBD2
size: few

CDR3: CSARDLRGAANYGYTF
DNA: TGCAGTGCTAGAGATCTAAGGGGAGCAGCTAACTATGGCTACACCTTC
J: TRBJ1-2
V: TRBV20-1
length: 16
D: -
size: -

CDR3: CASSQGLAGQETQYF
DNA: TGTGCCAGCAGCCAAGGACTAGCGGGGCAAGAGACCCAGTACTTC
J: TRBJ2-5
V: TRBV4-2
length: 15
D: TRBD2
size: -

CDR3: CSARSVAGANEQFF
DNA: TGCAGTGCTAGATCGGTGGCGGGAGCCAATGAGCAGTTCTTC
J: TRBJ2-1
V: TRBV20-1
length: 14
D: TRBD2
size: -

CDR3: CASSPFLAGGPDEQYF
DNA: TGCGCCAGCAGCCCCTTTTTAGCGGGAGGGCCGGACGAGCAGTACTTC
J: TRBJ2-7
V: TRBV5-1
length: 16
D: TRBD2
size: -

CDR3: CASSFRVDRLNNEQFF
DNA: TGTGCCAGCAGTTTCCGTGTGGACAGGCTAAACAATGAGCAGTTCTTC
J: TRBJ2-1
V: TRBV12-3/TRBV12-4
length: 16
D: TRBD1
size: few

CDR3: CSARDPPRDEQYF
DNA: TGCAGTGCTAGAGATCCACCCCGAGACGAGCAGTACTTC
J: TRBJ2-7
V: TRBV20-1
length: 13
D: -
size: few

CDR3: CASSQVAGASYNEQFF
DNA: TGTGCCAGCAGCCAAGTAGCGGGCGCTTCTTACAATGAGCAGTTCTTC
J: TRBJ2-1
V: TRBV14
length: 16
D: TRBD2
size: many

CDR3: CASRLTGTDTQYF
DNA: TGTGCCAGCAGATTGACTGGCACAGATACGCAGTATTTT
J: TRBJ2-3
V: TRBV27
length: 13
D: -
size: many

CDR3: CASSEVGTGVHTGELFF
DNA: TGTGCCAGCAGTGAAGTAGGGACAGGGGTACACACCGGGGAGCTGTTTTTT
J: TRBJ2-2
V: TRBV6-1
length: 17
D: TRBD1
size: -

CDR3: CASSLDSGISGNTIYF
DNA: TGTGCCAGCAGCTTGGACAGTGGAATCTCTGGAAACACCATATATTTT
J: TRBJ1-3
V: TRBV5-5
length: 16
D: -
size: -

CDR3: CATSKPDYLYNEQFF
DNA: TGTGCCACCAGTAAACCGGATTACCTCTACAATGAGCAGTTCTTC
J: TRBJ2-1
V: TRBV24-1
length: 15
D: -
size: few

CDR3: CASCSPGEDYGYTF
DNA: TGTGCCAGTTGTAGTCCAGGGGAGGACTATGGCTACACCTTC
J: TRBJ1-2
V: TRBV19
length: 14
D: -
size: few

CDR3: CASSPPIAGLYEQYF
DNA: TGTGCCAGTTCCCCCCCCATAGCGGGACTCTACGAGCAGTACTTC
J: TRBJ2-7
V: TRBV28
length: 15
D: TRBD2
size: -

CDR3: CSVLADGGGYTF
DNA: TGCAGCGTCCTCGCCGACGGAGGCGGCTACACCTTC
J: TRBJ1-2
V: TRBV29-1
length: 12
D: -
size: many

CDR3: CASSPLQDRKFEQFF
DNA: TGTGCCAGCTCACCCCTCCAGGACCGAAAATTTGAGCAGTTCTTC
J: TRBJ2-1
V: TRBV18
length: 15
D: -
size: -

CDR3: CSVVGQGGYEQYF
DNA: TGCAGCGTAGTAGGACAGGGCGGCTACGAGCAGTACTTC
J: TRBJ2-7
V: TRBV29-1
length: 13
D: TRBD1
size: many

CDR3: CASSLDSRRTNYGYTF
DNA: TGTGCCAGCAGCTTGGACAGTCGGAGGACTAACTATGGCTACACCTTC
J: TRBJ1-2
V: TRBV5-5
length: 16
D: -
size: -

CDR3: CSVEVGVSSYNEQFF
DNA: TGCAGCGTTGAAGTGGGAGTGTCATCCTACAATGAGCAGTTCTTC
J: TRBJ2-1
V: TRBV29-1
length: 15
D: -
size: many